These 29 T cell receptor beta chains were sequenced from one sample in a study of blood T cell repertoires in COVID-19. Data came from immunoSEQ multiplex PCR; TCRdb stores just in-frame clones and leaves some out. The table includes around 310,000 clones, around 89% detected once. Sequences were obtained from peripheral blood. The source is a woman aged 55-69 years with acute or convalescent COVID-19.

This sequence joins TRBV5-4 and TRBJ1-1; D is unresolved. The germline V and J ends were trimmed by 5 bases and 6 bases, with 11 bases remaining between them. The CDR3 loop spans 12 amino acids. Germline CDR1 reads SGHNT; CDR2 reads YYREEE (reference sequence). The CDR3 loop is CASSYGYAEAFF. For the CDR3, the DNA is TGTGCCAGCAGTTACGGGTACGCTGAAGCTTTCTTT.

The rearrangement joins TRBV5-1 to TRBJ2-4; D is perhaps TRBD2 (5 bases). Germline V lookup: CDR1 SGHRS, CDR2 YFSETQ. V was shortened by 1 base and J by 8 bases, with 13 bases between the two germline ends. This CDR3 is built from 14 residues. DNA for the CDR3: TGCGCCAGCAGCTTGCAACTACCGAGGGACATTCAGTACTTC. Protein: CASSLQLPRDIQYF.

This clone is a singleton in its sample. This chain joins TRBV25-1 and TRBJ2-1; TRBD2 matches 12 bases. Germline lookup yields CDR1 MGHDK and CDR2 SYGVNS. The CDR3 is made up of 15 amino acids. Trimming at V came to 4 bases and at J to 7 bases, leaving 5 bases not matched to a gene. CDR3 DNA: TGTGCCAGCAGTGGAACTAGCGGGGGGTTGAATGAGCAGTTCTTC. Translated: CASSGTSGGLNEQFF.

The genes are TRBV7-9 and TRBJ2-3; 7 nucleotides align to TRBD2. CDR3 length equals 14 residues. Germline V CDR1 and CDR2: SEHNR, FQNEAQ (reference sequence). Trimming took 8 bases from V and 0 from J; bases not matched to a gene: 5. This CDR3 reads CASAGDASTDTQYF. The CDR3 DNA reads TGTGCCAGCGCGGGGGATGCTAGCACAGATACGCAGTATTTT.

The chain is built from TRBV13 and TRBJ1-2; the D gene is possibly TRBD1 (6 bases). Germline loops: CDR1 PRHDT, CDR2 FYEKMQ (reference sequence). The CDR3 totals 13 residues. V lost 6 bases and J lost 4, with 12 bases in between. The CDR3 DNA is TGTGCCAGCAGAGCACAGGGTGGCTATGGCTACACCTTC. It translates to CASRAQGGYGYTF.

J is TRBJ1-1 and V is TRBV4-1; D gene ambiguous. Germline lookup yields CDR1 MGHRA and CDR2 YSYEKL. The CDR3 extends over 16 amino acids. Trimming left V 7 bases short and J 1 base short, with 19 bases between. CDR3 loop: CASTLLGENPNTEAFF. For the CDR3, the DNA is TGCGCCAGCACCTTACTGGGAGAGAACCCGAACACTGAAGCTTTCTTT.

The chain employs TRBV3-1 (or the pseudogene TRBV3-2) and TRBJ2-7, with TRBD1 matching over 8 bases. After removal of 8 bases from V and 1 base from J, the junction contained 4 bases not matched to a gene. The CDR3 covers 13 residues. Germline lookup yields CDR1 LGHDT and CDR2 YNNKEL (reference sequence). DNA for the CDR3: TGTGCCAGCGGCTGGACAGGGTCCTACGAGCAGTACTTC. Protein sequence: CASGWTGSYEQYF.

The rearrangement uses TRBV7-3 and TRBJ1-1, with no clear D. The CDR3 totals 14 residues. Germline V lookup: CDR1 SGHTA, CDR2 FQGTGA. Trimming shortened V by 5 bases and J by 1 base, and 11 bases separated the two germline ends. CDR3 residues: CASSPSTGNTEAFF. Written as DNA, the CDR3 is TGTGCCAGCAGCCCTTCGACGGGGAACACTGAAGCTTTCTTT.

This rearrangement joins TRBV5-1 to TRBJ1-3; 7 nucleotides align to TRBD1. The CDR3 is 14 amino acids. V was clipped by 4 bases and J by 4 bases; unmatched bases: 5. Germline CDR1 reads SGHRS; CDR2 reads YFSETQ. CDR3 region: CASSDGTAGNTIYF. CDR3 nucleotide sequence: TGCGCCAGCAGCGACGGGACAGCCGGAAACACCATATATTTT.

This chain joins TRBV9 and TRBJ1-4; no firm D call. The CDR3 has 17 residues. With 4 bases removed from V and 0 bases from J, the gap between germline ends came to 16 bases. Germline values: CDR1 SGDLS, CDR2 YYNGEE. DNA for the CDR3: TGTGCCAGCAGCCCCGGCGGGCAGCTAGCAACTAATGAAAAACTGTTTTTT. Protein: CASSPGGQLATNEKLFF. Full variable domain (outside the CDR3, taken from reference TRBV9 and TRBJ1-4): DSGVTQTPKHLITATGQRVTLRCSPRSGDLSVYWYQQSLDQGLQFLIQYYNGEERAKGNILERFSAQQFPDLHSELNLSSLELGDSALYFCASSPGGQLATNEKLFFGSGTQLSVL.

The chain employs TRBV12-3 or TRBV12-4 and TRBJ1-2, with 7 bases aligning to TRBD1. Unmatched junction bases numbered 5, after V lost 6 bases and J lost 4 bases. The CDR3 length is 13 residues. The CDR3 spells CASRRDSIYGYTF. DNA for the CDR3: TGTGCCAGCAGGCGGGACAGCATCTATGGCTACACCTTC.

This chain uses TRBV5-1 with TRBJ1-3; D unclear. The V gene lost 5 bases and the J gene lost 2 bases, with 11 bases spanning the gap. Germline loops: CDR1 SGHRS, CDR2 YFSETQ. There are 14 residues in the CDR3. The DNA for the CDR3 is TGCGCCAGCAGGGATGGCCGGGCTGGAAACACCATATATTTT. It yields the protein CASRDGRAGNTIYF.

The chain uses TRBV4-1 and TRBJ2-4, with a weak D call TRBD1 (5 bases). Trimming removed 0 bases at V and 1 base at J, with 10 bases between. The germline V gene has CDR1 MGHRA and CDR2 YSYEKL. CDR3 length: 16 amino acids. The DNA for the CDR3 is TGCGCCAGCAGCCAAGAAGACAGCACCGCCAAAAACATTCAGTACTTC. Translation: CASSQEDSTAKNIQYF.

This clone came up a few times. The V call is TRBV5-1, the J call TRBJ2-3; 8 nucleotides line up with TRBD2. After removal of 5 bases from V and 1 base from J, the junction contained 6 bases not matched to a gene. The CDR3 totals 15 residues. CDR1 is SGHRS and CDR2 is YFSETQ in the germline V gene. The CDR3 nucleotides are TGCGCCAGCAGAAGTAGCGGGGACCGCACAGATACGCAGTATTTT. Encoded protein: CASRSSGDRTDTQYF.

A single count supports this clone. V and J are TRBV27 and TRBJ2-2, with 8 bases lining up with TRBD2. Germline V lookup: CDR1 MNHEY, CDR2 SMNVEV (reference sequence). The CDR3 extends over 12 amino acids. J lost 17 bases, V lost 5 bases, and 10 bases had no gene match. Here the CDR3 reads CASSPLHGRAFF. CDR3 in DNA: TGTGCCAGCAGTCCACTCCACGGGAGGGCCTTTTTT.

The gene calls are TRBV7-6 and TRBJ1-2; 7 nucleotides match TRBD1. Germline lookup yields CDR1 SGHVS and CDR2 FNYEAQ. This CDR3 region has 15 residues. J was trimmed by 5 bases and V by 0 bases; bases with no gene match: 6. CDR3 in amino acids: CASSLAVRGDYGYTF. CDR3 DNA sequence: TGTGCCAGCAGCTTAGCGGTCAGGGGGGATTATGGCTACACCTTC.

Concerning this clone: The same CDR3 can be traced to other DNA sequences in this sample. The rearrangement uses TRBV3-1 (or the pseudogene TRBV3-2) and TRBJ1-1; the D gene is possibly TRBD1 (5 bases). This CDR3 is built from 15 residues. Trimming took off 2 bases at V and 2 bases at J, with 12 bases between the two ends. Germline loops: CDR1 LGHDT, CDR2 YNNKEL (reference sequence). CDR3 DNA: TGTGCCAGCAGCCAACAAGGGGCGGCTAACACTGAAGCTTTCTTT. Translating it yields CASSQQGAANTEAFF.

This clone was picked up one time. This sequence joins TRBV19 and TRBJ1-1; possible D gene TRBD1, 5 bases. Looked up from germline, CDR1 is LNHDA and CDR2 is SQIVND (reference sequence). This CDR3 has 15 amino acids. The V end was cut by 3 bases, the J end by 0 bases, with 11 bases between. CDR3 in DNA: TGTGCCAGTAGTATCTGGGGCCTTATGAACACTGAAGCTTTCTTT. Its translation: CASSIWGLMNTEAFF.

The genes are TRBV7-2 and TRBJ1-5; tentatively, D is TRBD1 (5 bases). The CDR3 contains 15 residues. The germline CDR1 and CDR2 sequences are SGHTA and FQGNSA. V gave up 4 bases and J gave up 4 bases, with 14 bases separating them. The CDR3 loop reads CASSSPGIGNQPQHF. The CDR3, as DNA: TGTGCCAGCAGCTCCCCAGGGATTGGTAATCAGCCCCAGCATTTT.

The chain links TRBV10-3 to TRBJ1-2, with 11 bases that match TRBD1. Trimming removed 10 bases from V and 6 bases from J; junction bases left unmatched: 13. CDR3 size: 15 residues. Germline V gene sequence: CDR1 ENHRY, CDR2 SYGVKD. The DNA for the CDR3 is TGTGCCACCAATTCCGGGACAGGGGGTTCACATGGCTACACCTTC. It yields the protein CATNSGTGGSHGYTF.

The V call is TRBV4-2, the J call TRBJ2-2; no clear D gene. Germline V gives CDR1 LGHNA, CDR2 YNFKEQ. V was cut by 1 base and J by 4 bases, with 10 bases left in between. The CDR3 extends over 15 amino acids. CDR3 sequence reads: CASSQGSAATGELFF. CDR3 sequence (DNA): TGTGCCAGCAGCCAAGGCAGTGCGGCCACCGGGGAGCTGTTTTTT.

The CDR3 nucleotides are TGTGCCAGCAGCCAAGATTGGAGGTACGAGCAGTACTTC. Its translation is CASSQDWRYEQYF. The chain combines TRBV3-1 (or the pseudogene TRBV3-2) with TRBJ2-7; D is possibly TRBD2 (5 bases). The germline V gene encodes CDR1 LGHDT and CDR2 YNNKEL (reference sequence). This CDR3 contains 13 residues. V lost 0 bases and J lost 4, with 7 bases in between.

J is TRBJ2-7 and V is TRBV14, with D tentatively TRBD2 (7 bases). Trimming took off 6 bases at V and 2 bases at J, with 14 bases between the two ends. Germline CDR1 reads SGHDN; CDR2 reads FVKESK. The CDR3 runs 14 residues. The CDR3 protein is CASRRMGGPYEQYF. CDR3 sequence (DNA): TGTGCCAGCAGACGAATGGGGGGGCCCTACGAGCAGTACTTC.

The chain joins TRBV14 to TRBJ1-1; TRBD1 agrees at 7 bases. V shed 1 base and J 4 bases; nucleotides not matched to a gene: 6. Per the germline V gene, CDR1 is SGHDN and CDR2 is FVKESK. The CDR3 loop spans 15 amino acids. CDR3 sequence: CASSQVSGQRTEAFF. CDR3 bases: TGTGCCAGCAGCCAAGTATCGGGACAGCGCACTGAAGCTTTCTTT.

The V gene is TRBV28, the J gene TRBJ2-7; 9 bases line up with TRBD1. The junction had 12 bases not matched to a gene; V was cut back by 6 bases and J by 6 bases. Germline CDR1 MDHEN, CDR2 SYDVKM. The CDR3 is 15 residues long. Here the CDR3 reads CASRRSGTGPSEQYF. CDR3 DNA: TGTGCCAGCAGACGTTCCGGGACAGGGCCCAGCGAGCAGTACTTC.

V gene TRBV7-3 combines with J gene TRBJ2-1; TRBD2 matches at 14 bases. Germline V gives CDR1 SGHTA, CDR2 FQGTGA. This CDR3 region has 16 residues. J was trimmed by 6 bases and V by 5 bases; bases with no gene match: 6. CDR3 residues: CASSPGTSGRPNEQFF. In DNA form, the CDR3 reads TGTGCCAGCAGCCCAGGGACTAGCGGGAGACCCAATGAGCAGTTCTTC.

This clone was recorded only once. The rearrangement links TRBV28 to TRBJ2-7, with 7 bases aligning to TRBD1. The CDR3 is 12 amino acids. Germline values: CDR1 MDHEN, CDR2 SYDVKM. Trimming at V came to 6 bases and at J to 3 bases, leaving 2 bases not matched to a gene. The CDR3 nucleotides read TGTGCCAGCAGATACAGGGGCTACGAGCAGTACTTC. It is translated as CASRYRGYEQYF.

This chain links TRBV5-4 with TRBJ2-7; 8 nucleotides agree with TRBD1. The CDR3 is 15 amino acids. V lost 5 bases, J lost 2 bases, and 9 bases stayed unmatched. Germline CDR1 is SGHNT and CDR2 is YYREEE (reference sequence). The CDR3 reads CASSYIQGGPYEQYF. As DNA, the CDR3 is TGTGCCAGCAGTTATATACAGGGGGGACCCTACGAGCAGTACTTC.

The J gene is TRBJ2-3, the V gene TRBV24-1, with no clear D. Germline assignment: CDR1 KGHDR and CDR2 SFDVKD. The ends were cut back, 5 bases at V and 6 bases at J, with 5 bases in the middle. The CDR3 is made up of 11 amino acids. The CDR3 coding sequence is TGTGCCACCAGTGTGACTGATACGCAGTATTTT. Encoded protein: CATSVTDTQYF.